Listed below are T cell receptor beta chains from one sample, sequenced in a study of T cell responses to AZD1222 COVID-19 vaccine. Using immunoSEQ multiplex PCR, the repertoire was profiled, and TCRdb retains in-frame clones only, with some absent. Of 65,000 to 80,000 clones listed, around 92% are singletons. Sequences were derived from peripheral blood, sampled on day 0 of MenACWY control vaccination. Every receptor here comes from an adult in good health. CDR3s leave out the opening cysteine and the closing phenylalanine or tryptophan.

v_call	j_call	cdr3_aa
TRBV29-1	TRBJ2-2	SVDTGYTGELF
TRBV6-1	TRBJ2-1	AGSGGGESSYNEQF
TRBV9	TRBJ2-1	ASSPGVNYNEQF
TRBV19	TRBJ2-1	ASSTYIGLAGDNEQF
TRBV3-1/TRBV3-2	TRBJ1-2	ASSQRVSGRGYGYT
TRBV24-1	TRBJ2-1	ATSESGGQNNEQF
TRBV29-1	TRBJ2-7	SVGLGESEQY
TRBV30	TRBJ2-7	AWSRQDRGSYEQY
TRBV18	TRBJ1-5	ASSPGTDQPQH
TRBV5-1	TRBJ2-2	ASSPLPGITGELF
TRBV20-1	TRBJ2-2	SASSPTGGTGELF
TRBV11-2	TRBJ2-7	ASSSVGYEQY
TRBV10-2	TRBJ2-1	ASSSFNEQF
TRBV3-1/TRBV3-2	TRBJ2-1	ASSQGGGGNEQF
TRBV19	TRBJ1-1	ASSILGGRIMVNTEAF
TRBV12-3/TRBV12-4	TRBJ2-1	ASRAGGNEQF
TRBV5-1	TRBJ1-4	ASSTSGLLATNEKLF
TRBV3-1/TRBV3-2	TRBJ1-3	ASSSGVRGNTIY
TRBV6-5	TRBJ1-5	ASRGRQSNQPQH
TRBV4-3	TRBJ2-1	ASSQDLPGSGNEQF
TRBV29-1	TRBJ2-3	SVDDCSGSLSTDTQY
TRBV12-3/TRBV12-4	TRBJ1-4	ASSLNEKLF
TRBV12-3/TRBV12-4	TRBJ1-2	ASRPGAAAGYT
TRBV28	TRBJ1-2	ASSTRRRDRGSNYGYT
TRBV11-2	TRBJ2-3	ASSLARTSGTDTQY
TRBV7-3	TRBJ1-6	ASTKNHDNSPLH
TRBV6-5	TRBJ1-5	ASRQGDQPQH
TRBV10-3	TRBJ1-5	ATEDGNQPQH
TRBV11-1	TRBJ2-3	ASSLGAVSDTQY
TRBV6-5	TRBJ2-7	ASSYLYEQY
TRBV12-3/TRBV12-4	TRBJ1-2	ASSPGNYGYT
TRBV12-5	TRBJ2-7	ASGQTTFSYEQY
TRBV3-1/TRBV3-2	TRBJ2-5	ASSLRVAPYQETQY
TRBV19	TRBJ2-7	ASTGTSGGYEQY
TRBV2	TRBJ1-6	ASSDSSSYNSPLH
TRBV10-3	TRBJ2-7	AIRGASGRGYEQY
TRBV7-2	TRBJ2-1	ASSSDSTSYNEQF
TRBV18	TRBJ1-1	ASSPPGNTEAF
TRBV5-1	TRBJ2-3	ASRSSGGLSTDTQY
TRBV29-1	TRBJ2-7	SVEGEGYEQY
TRBV25-1	TRBJ2-1	ASSVGQGVNEQF
TRBV28	TRBJ1-4	ASSLGGTNEKLF